Listed below are T cell receptor beta chains from one sample, sequenced in a study of T cells in lung cancer brain metastases. Data came from immunoSEQ multiplex PCR; TCRdb stores just in-frame clones and leaves some out. The table has roughly 2,300 clones, about 89% seen once. Specimen: tumor tissue from a brain metastasis. These receptor sequences come from a man between 65 and 85 years old with non-small cell lung cancer that had spread to the brain. Both conserved end residues are part of each CDR3. The D gene is left open where the match is weak. Clone size is not always given. Where it is, it says once, few, many or a class for expanded clones.

J gene	clone size	V gene	D gene	CDR3 DNA	CDR3 protein
TRBJ2-7	few	TRBV18	TRBD2	TGTGCCAGCTCACCAAGTCCAGCGGGAGGGGCAGGGATCGAGCAGTACTTC	CASSPSPAGGAGIEQYF
TRBJ1-2	-	TRBV4-1	-	TGCGCCAGCAGCCTGTCAACACAGGGACCCTATGGCTACACCTTC	CASSLSTQGPYGYTF
TRBJ2-7	-	TRBV18	-	TGTGCCAGCTCACCTGGGACCTACGAGCAGTACTTC	CASSPGTYEQYF
TRBJ2-7	-	TRBV7-9	-	TGTGCCAGCGGAAGGGACGGACACTACGAGCAGTACTTC	CASGRDGHYEQYF
TRBJ2-1	-	TRBV7-2	TRBD2	TGTGCCAGCAGCTTAGCGCTAGCGGGGTACAATGAGCAGTTCTTC	CASSLALAGYNEQFF
TRBJ1-1	-	TRBV15	-	TGTGCCACCAGCAGAGATGGGGGGAGGGCTTTCTTT	CATSRDGGRAFF
TRBJ2-2	once	TRBV30	TRBD1	TGTGCCTGGAGCTCTCCCGACAGGGGATGGTCCGGGGAGCTGTTTTTT	CAWSSPDRGWSGELFF
TRBJ1-3	-	TRBV11-2	-	TGTGCCAGCAGCTCCCAACGAAACACCATATATTTT	CASSSQRNTIYF
TRBJ2-1	-	TRBV7-7	TRBD2	TGTGCTAGCAGCCCGCTAGCGGGGGGGTGGAATGAGCAGTTCTTC	CASSPLAGGWNEQFF
TRBJ2-5	-	TRBV7-8	TRBD1	TGTGCCAGCAGCCCAGCCCCCTGGACAGGGGGCGGGGAGACCCAGTACTTC	CASSPAPWTGGGETQYF
TRBJ2-3	once	TRBV9	-	TGTGCCAGCAGCCCCGGCAGGGGTTCAGATACGCAGTATTTT	CASSPGRGSDTQYF
TRBJ2-7	-	TRBV5-1	TRBD1	TGCGCCAGTAGCTTGCTGGGACAGGGAGCCTCCTACGAGCAGTACTTC	CASSLLGQGASYEQYF
TRBJ2-1	-	TRBV5-8	-	TGTGCCAGCAGCTTTTTTACCCGGACTAGGGGGAGCAATGAGCAGTTCTTC	CASSFFTRTRGSNEQFF
TRBJ2-5	-	TRBV19	-	TGTGCCAGTAGTAAGTCTGGGAGCCGAATAGGGACCCAGTACTTC	CASSKSGSRIGTQYF
TRBJ1-1	-	TRBV16	-	TGTGCCAGCAGCCTGGACGGGGGGAACACTGAAGCTTTCTTT	CASSLDGGNTEAFF
TRBJ2-3	few	TRBV9	-	TGTGCCAGCAGCGCCCAGGCAGATACGCAGTATTTT	CASSAQADTQYF
TRBJ1-1	-	TRBV2	-	TGTGCCAGCAGTGTCGGGGCAGCGAGAACTGAAGCTTTCTTT	CASSVGAARTEAFF
TRBJ2-5	-	TRBV4-3	TRBD1	TGCGCCAGCAGCCAACTACAGGGACAGGAAGAGACCCAGTACTTC	CASSQLQGQEETQYF
TRBJ2-7	-	TRBV28	-	TGTGCCAGCAGTATTCGGACAGAGACCTACGAGCAGTACTTC	CASSIRTETYEQYF
TRBJ2-1	-	TRBV6-4	TRBD2	TGTGCCAGCAGTGACTCGTTAGCGGGGAACAATGAGCAGTTCTTC	CASSDSLAGNNEQFF
TRBJ1-5	-	TRBV7-2	-	TGTGCCAGCAGACCCCAAGGGGTTAGCAATCAGCCCCAGCATTTT	CASRPQGVSNQPQHF
TRBJ2-5	-	TRBV10-3	-	TGTGCCATCAGTGAGTCACAGGCCGGAGAGACCCAGTACTTC	CAISESQAGETQYF
TRBJ1-4	-	TRBV7-9	-	TGTGCCAGCAGCTTAGAGGTGACAACTAATGAAAAACTGTTTTTT	CASSLEVTTNEKLFF
TRBJ1-2	-	TRBV2	TRBD1	TGTGCCAGCAACGGGGACAGAATTAACTATGGCTACACCTTC	CASNGDRINYGYTF
TRBJ1-4	-	TRBV15	-	TGTGCCACCAGCAGTTCAACTAATGAAAAACTGTTTTTT	CATSSSTNEKLFF
TRBJ2-7	once	TRBV30	TRBD1	TGTGCCTGGAGTTCCGGGACAGGACTCTACTACGAGCAGTACTTC	CAWSSGTGLYYEQYF
TRBJ1-5	-	TRBV19	TRBD1	TGTGCCAGTAGCAGGGACAGGGCGGGGGATCAGCCCCAGCATTTT	CASSRDRAGDQPQHF
TRBJ1-1	-	TRBV2	-	TGTGCCAGCACCTTTGAAGGAACAGGGCTGAACACTGAAGCTTTCTTT	CASTFEGTGLNTEAFF
TRBJ2-5	-	TRBV7-8	-	TGTGCCAGCAGCTTAGGGGGATTACAAGAGACCCAGTACTTC	CASSLGGLQETQYF
TRBJ1-3	-	TRBV7-9	-	TGTGCCAGCAGCTTAGTGACACCTGGAAACACCATATATTTT	CASSLVTPGNTIYF